The 14 T cell receptor beta chains below all came from one sample that was sequenced in a study of T cell changes during pregnancy in multiple sclerosis. Clones were read by immunoSEQ multiplex PCR, and TCRdb kept only the in-frame ones, dropping some. This sample yields 90,000 or so clones, of which roughly 90% are seen a single time; over 1.5% belongs to the top ten. The sample here was peripheral blood, taken in the first trimester of pregnancy. The receptors here all came from a female donor with multiple sclerosis, enrolled in a pregnancy study.

The rearrangement uses TRBV27 and TRBJ2-7; 7 nucleotides line up with TRBD2. V trimming: 0 bases; J trimming: 6 bases; junction bases outside the gene matches: 8. This CDR3 has 15 amino acids. Germline V gene lookup returns CDR1 MNHEY and CDR2 SMNVEV (reference sequence). For the CDR3, the DNA is TGTGCCAGCAGTTTATCCCCGGGAGGCCCCTTCGAGCAGTACTTC. Its protein is CASSLSPGGPFEQYF.

The chain employs TRBV21-1 and TRBJ2-1; TRBD2, as called in the table, went unchecked against the DNA. TRBV21-1 is marked as a pseudogene. The CDR3 has 17 amino acids. This CDR3 is CASSPNTGTPGGDEQFF. CDR3 DNA sequence: TGTGCCAGCAGTCCTAATACCGGGACGCCGGGGGGCGATGAGCAGTTCTTC.

This chain uses TRBV7-9 with TRBJ2-1, with 7 positions matching TRBD2. CDR1 and CDR2 from the germline V gene are SEHNR and FQNEAQ (reference sequence). The junction had 11 bases not matched to a gene; V was cut back by 5 bases and J by 7 bases. The CDR3 covers 15 residues. The CDR3 DNA reads as TGTGCCAGCAGCGGGGGGGATAGGCGCCCTAATGAGCAGTTCTTC. Residues: CASSGGDRRPNEQFF.

This clone appeared once. CDR3 bases: TGCAGCGTTGAGCCCAGACTAGCGGGAGGTGAGCAGTTCTTC. Translation gives CSVEPRLAGGEQFF. This chain connects TRBV29-1 to TRBJ2-1, with 13 bases fitting TRBD2. CDR3 size: 14 residues. Germline lookup yields CDR1 SQVTM and CDR2 ANQGSEA. V lost 3 bases, J lost 9 bases, and 5 bases stayed unmatched.

The chain employs TRBV19 and TRBJ2-5; possibly TRBD1 for D (5 bases). Germline V gene data show CDR1 as LNHDA and CDR2 as SQIVND (reference sequence). The CDR3 is 20 residues long. With 4 bases removed from V and 1 base from J, the gap between germline ends came to 28 bases. The CDR3 reads CASSTQRTGETVAPQETQYF. In nucleotides, the CDR3 is TGTGCCAGTAGTACCCAACGAACGGGCGAGACAGTCGCCCCCCAAGAGACCCAGTACTTC. The full variable domain, completed using reference TRBV19 and TRBJ2-5, is DGGITQSPKYLFRKEGQNVTLSCEQNLNHDAMYWYRQDPGQGLRLIYYSQIVNDFQKGDIAEGYSVSREKKESFPLTVTSAQKNPTAFYLCASSTQRTGETVAPQETQYFGPGTRLLVL.

This clone was recorded a few times. The chain has TRBV10-1 and TRBJ2-7, with 8 bases that match TRBD2. This CDR3 contains 14 residues. Germline-derived CDR1 and CDR2 are WNHNN and SYGVQD (reference sequence). Unmatched junction bases numbered 4, after V lost 3 bases and J lost 3 bases. CDR3 DNA: TGCGCCAGCAGTGAAGCGGGAGCTTTCTACGAGCAGTACTTC. Translated, it gives CASSEAGAFYEQYF.

This chain connects TRBV5-8 to TRBJ2-3; D remains unclear. The V and J ends lost 4 bases and 3 bases respectively, with 12 bases between them. Germline V lookup: CDR1 SGHTS, CDR2 YDEGEE. This CDR3 has 14 residues. CDR3 nucleotides: TGTGCCAGCAGCCCCCTCCTCAGTACAGATACGCAGTATTTT. It codes for CASSPLLSTDTQYF.

The rearrangement links TRBV28 to TRBJ2-7; 10 bases align to TRBD1. This CDR3 comprises 15 residues. Germline assignment: CDR1 MDHEN and CDR2 SYDVKM. V lost 4 bases and J lost 5; bases outside the gene matches: 8. The CDR3 sequence is CASSSPGQGNHEQYF. CDR3 DNA: TGTGCCAGCAGTTCGCCGGGACAGGGGAACCACGAGCAGTACTTC.

V and J are TRBV6-5 and TRBJ1-3, with D possibly TRBD1 on 5 matching bases. The germline CDR1 and CDR2 sequences are MNHEY and SVGAGI. The V end was cut by 6 bases, the J end by 4 bases, with 10 bases between. The CDR3 loop spans 13 amino acids. CDR3 sequence (DNA): TGTGCCAGCAGCCGGGGGAAAGGAAACACCATATATTTT. This gives the protein CASSRGKGNTIYF.

With respect to this clone: One junction end disagrees with the germline gene, perhaps due to a read error. The rearrangement joins TRBV6-1 to TRBJ1-1; no clear D. Germline V gene sequence: CDR1 MNHNS, CDR2 SASEGT. The CDR3 contains 11 residues. The CDR3 bases are TGTGCCAGCGATCGTAACAGTGAAGCTTTCTTT. It yields the protein CASDRNSEAFF.

The chain couples TRBV5-8 to TRBJ2-7, with a weak D call TRBD1 (5 bases). With 2 bases removed from V and 5 bases from J, the gap between germline ends came to 11 bases. The CDR3 length is 13 residues. Germline values: CDR1 SGHTS, CDR2 YDEGEE. CDR3 coding DNA: TGTGCCAGCAGCTTCAGGGTAACCCACGAGCAGTACTTC. Protein: CASSFRVTHEQYF.

The genes are TRBV9 and TRBJ1-1; 11 bases align to TRBD1. Germline V lookup: CDR1 SGDLS, CDR2 YYNGEE. The CDR3 runs to 14 residues. The junction had 5 bases not matched to a gene; V was cut back by 4 bases and J by 6 bases. The CDR3 here is CASSPRGQGAEAFF. The CDR3 nucleotides are TGTGCCAGCAGCCCAAGGGGACAGGGGGCTGAAGCTTTCTTT.

A few counts support this clone. CDR3 residues: CASSSGTGVTGELFF. CDR3 DNA sequence: TGTGCCAGCAGCTCCGGGACAGGAGTTACCGGGGAGCTGTTTTTT. V gene TRBV6-6 combines with J gene TRBJ2-2; 8 nucleotides match TRBD1. The V gene's germline CDR1 is MNHNY and CDR2 SVGAGI (reference sequence). CDR3 size: 15 residues. The junction had 8 bases not matched to a gene; V was cut back by 6 bases and J by 5 bases.

In this sample, this clone turned up a few times. V gene TRBV11-2 combines with J gene TRBJ1-1; D not certain. V was clipped by 5 bases and J by 2 bases, with 9 bases between them. Germline CDR1 is SGHAT and CDR2 is FQNNGV. The CDR3 runs 13 residues. The CDR3 bases are TGTGCCAGCAGCAGCAGAGGTAACACTGAAGCTTTCTTT. Its protein is CASSSRGNTEAFF.